This T cell receptor (beta chain) was identified in a study of OX40 agonist ivuxolimab in advanced cancers. Study-wide background: Given to patients was ivuxolimab, an agonistic anti-OX40 (CD134) antibody.

The V gene's germline CDR1 is SEHNR and CDR2 FQNEAQ (reference sequence). This CDR3 spans 13 amino acids. V was clipped by 6 bases and J by 0 bases, with 7 bases between them. Profiling relied on immunoSEQ multiplex PCR, and the TCRdb table lists in-frame clones only, not all of them. The sample holds about 61,000 clones, about 90% seen once. The material was CD4+ or CD8+ T cells sorted from blood, obtained in a trial of the OX40 agonist ivuxolimab. The chain uses TRBV7-9 and TRBJ2-3; D is unresolved. The TCR comes from an adult with an advanced solid tumor such as melanoma, head and neck, liver or kidney cancer. CDR3 region: CASSSPSTDTQYF. In DNA, the CDR3 is TGTGCCAGCAGTTCCCCTAGCACAGATACGCAGTATTTT.